These T cell receptor beta chains were read from a single sample in a study of T-cell reconstitution after alpha-beta-depleted transplantation in children. In TCRdb, the PCR reads were re-called with MiXCR into one record per CDR3 protein. Of about 540,000 distinct CDR3 sequences listed, about 16% are singletons. The source material was PBMCs from the stem cell graft donor, sampled from the stem cell graft. These receptors came from a human donor who donated a stem cell graft to a child with acute lymphoblastic leukemia. The CDR3 runs from the conserved cysteine through the conserved F or W. Fields, in order: clone size, J gene, V gene, D gene, CDR3 DNA, CDR3 protein. The D gene is left open where the match is weak. The size entry is marked missing in some rows and otherwise reads once, few, many or a size class.

abundance: -
j_gene: TRBJ2-2
v_gene: TRBV20-1
d_gene: -
CDR3nt: TGCAGTGCCCCTGAGCCCTGGCGGGAGAACACCGGGGAGCTGTTTTTT
CDR3aa: CSAPEPWRENTGELFF

abundance: -
j_gene: TRBJ1-5
v_gene: TRBV24-1
d_gene: -
CDR3nt: TGTGCCACCAGTGTAGATGGGTTAAGTCAGCCCCAGCATTTT
CDR3aa: CATSVDGLSQPQHF

abundance: few
j_gene: TRBJ2-1
v_gene: TRBV4-2
d_gene: -
CDR3nt: TGTGCCAGCAGCCAAGATCTGGGGTCGGCCTCCTACAATGAGCAGTTCTTC
CDR3aa: CASSQDLGSASYNEQFF

abundance: once
j_gene: TRBJ2-1
v_gene: TRBV5-1
d_gene: TRBD2
CDR3nt: TGCGCCAGCAGCTTGCTGACTAGCGGGAGTCATGAGCAGTTCTTC
CDR3aa: CASSLLTSGSHEQFF

abundance: -
j_gene: TRBJ2-3
v_gene: TRBV12-3/TRBV12-4
d_gene: TRBD2
CDR3nt: TGTGCCAGCAGTGCCCGGACTAGCAGGCGCACAGATACGCAGTATTTT
CDR3aa: CASSARTSRRTDTQYF

abundance: few
j_gene: TRBJ1-1
v_gene: TRBV12-3/TRBV12-4
d_gene: TRBD1
CDR3nt: TGTGCCAGCAGTAGACAGGGGCTGATCACTGAAGCTTTCTTT
CDR3aa: CASSRQGLITEAFF

abundance: -
j_gene: TRBJ1-1
v_gene: TRBV19
d_gene: TRBD1
CDR3nt: TGTGCCAGTAGTACCACAGGGGGAGGCACTGAAGCTTTCTTT
CDR3aa: CASSTTGGGTEAFF

abundance: few
j_gene: TRBJ2-1
v_gene: TRBV12-3/TRBV12-4
d_gene: -
CDR3nt: TGTGCCAGCGCCCCCGAAATCAGCTACAATGAGCAGTTCTTC
CDR3aa: CASAPEISYNEQFF

abundance: few
j_gene: TRBJ2-1
v_gene: TRBV6-1
d_gene: -
CDR3nt: TGTGCCAGCGGGAGACGGTCCTACAATGAGCAGTTCTTC
CDR3aa: CASGRRSYNEQFF

abundance: -
j_gene: TRBJ2-7
v_gene: TRBV6-1
d_gene: -
CDR3nt: TGTGCCAGCAGCGTTACAACTAGCTCCTACGAGCAGTACTTC
CDR3aa: CASSVTTSSYEQYF

abundance: -
j_gene: TRBJ2-5
v_gene: TRBV7-8
d_gene: -
CDR3nt: TGTGCCAGCAGCCCACACAGCCTTCAAGAGACCCAGTACTTC
CDR3aa: CASSPHSLQETQYF

abundance: few
j_gene: TRBJ1-1
v_gene: TRBV5-1
d_gene: -
CDR3nt: TGCGCCAGCAGCTTGGCGTTGGGGGGCAGGAACACTGAAGCTTTCTTT
CDR3aa: CASSLALGGRNTEAFF

abundance: few
j_gene: TRBJ2-7
v_gene: TRBV7-6
d_gene: TRBD2
CDR3nt: TGTGCCAGCAGCTGGGGGGGGAACGGCTACGAGCAGTACTTC
CDR3aa: CASSWGGNGYEQYF

abundance: few
j_gene: TRBJ2-1
v_gene: TRBV7-9
d_gene: -
CDR3nt: TGTGCCAGCAGCTCCGAGACAACTATGGTCTTC
CDR3aa: CASSSETTMVF

abundance: -
j_gene: TRBJ2-7
v_gene: TRBV5-1
d_gene: -
CDR3nt: TGCGCCAGCAGCTTGCGGCAGGGCATTTCCTACGAGCAGTACTTC
CDR3aa: CASSLRQGISYEQYF

abundance: few
j_gene: TRBJ1-6
v_gene: TRBV5-1
d_gene: -
CDR3nt: TGCGCCAGCAGCTTGGGAGGAATTGGTTCCTATAATTCACCCCTCCACTTT
CDR3aa: CASSLGGIGSYNSPLHF

abundance: few
j_gene: TRBJ2-5
v_gene: TRBV25-1
d_gene: TRBD2
CDR3nt: TGTGCCAGCAGCCCGGCGGGAGCATTAGAGACCCAGTACTTC
CDR3aa: CASSPAGALETQYF

abundance: -
j_gene: TRBJ2-3
v_gene: TRBV6-1
d_gene: TRBD1
CDR3nt: TGTGCCAGCAGTCCTAGACAGGGGGGAGCGGGAACGGATACGCAGTATTTT
CDR3aa: CASSPRQGGAGTDTQYF

abundance: -
j_gene: TRBJ1-5
v_gene: TRBV15
d_gene: TRBD1
CDR3nt: TGTGCCACCAGCACAAAGACAGGGGTGAGCAATCAGCCCCAGCATTTT
CDR3aa: CATSTKTGVSNQPQHF

abundance: many
j_gene: TRBJ2-4
v_gene: TRBV27
d_gene: TRBD2
CDR3nt: TGTGCCAGCAGTTCCCCCGTAGCTAGCGGTCGCTCCAAAAACATTCAGTACTTC
CDR3aa: CASSSPVASGRSKNIQYF

abundance: -
j_gene: TRBJ1-1
v_gene: TRBV20-1
d_gene: -
CDR3nt: TGCAGTGCTCCCTTCATTGGAGGGGGACTCGGGGTTGTGAACACTGAAGCTTTCTTT
CDR3aa: CSAPFIGGGLGVVNTEAFF

abundance: -
j_gene: TRBJ1-6
v_gene: TRBV20-1
d_gene: -
CDR3nt: TGCAGTGCTAAGGCCGGAGCGGGAGGGTCACCCCTCCACTTT
CDR3aa: CSAKAGAGGSPLHF

abundance: -
j_gene: TRBJ2-3
v_gene: TRBV7-2
d_gene: TRBD2
CDR3nt: TGTGCCAGCAGCGCACCGGGACTAGAAAGAGATACGCAGTATTTT
CDR3aa: CASSAPGLERDTQYF

abundance: -
j_gene: TRBJ2-7
v_gene: TRBV14
d_gene: -
CDR3nt: TGTGCCAGCAGCCGGATACGACTAGGCGAAAGACACTACGAGCAGTACTTC
CDR3aa: CASSRIRLGERHYEQYF

abundance: many
j_gene: TRBJ2-7
v_gene: TRBV5-1
d_gene: -
CDR3nt: TGCGCCAGCACCTCCCCTCAGGGGGAGCAGTACTTC
CDR3aa: CASTSPQGEQYF

abundance: few
j_gene: TRBJ1-1
v_gene: TRBV9
d_gene: -
CDR3nt: TGTGCCAGCAGCGTAGGTCCGGGGGCAGGGACTGAAGCTTTCTTT
CDR3aa: CASSVGPGAGTEAFF

abundance: few
j_gene: TRBJ1-1
v_gene: TRBV20-1
d_gene: -
CDR3nt: TGCAGTGCTAGAGATCGAGGGACTCTGAACACTGAAGCTTTCTTT
CDR3aa: CSARDRGTLNTEAFF

abundance: few
j_gene: TRBJ2-3
v_gene: TRBV5-1
d_gene: -
CDR3nt: TGCGCCAGCAGCCCACGGCCGTTGGGGGCCCTAAGCACAGATACGCAGTATTTT
CDR3aa: CASSPRPLGALSTDTQYF

abundance: few
j_gene: TRBJ1-2
v_gene: TRBV11-1
d_gene: TRBD1
CDR3nt: TGTGCCAGCAGCTTAGCGTTAAGATCTTTGGGACAGGGGGCATCTGGCTACACCTTC
CDR3aa: CASSLALRSLGQGASGYTF

abundance: -
j_gene: TRBJ2-7
v_gene: TRBV12-3/TRBV12-4
d_gene: TRBD1
CDR3nt: TGTGCCAGCAGGGCTGGGACAGCTGAGCAGTACTTC
CDR3aa: CASRAGTAEQYF

abundance: -
j_gene: TRBJ1-5
v_gene: TRBV13
d_gene: -
CDR3nt: TGTGCCAGCAGCTTCGCTGGGGAGGGGGGCAATCAGCCCCAGCATTTT
CDR3aa: CASSFAGEGGNQPQHF

abundance: few
j_gene: TRBJ2-1
v_gene: TRBV20-1
d_gene: TRBD2
CDR3nt: TGCAGTGCTAAACCGTCTCCTAATAGCGGGGGACGAGAGCAGTTCTTC
CDR3aa: CSAKPSPNSGGREQFF

abundance: -
j_gene: TRBJ2-3
v_gene: TRBV4-1
d_gene: TRBD2
CDR3nt: TGCGCCAGCAGCCCAAGAGGGGGCGGGGGGGAGAGCACAGATACGCAGTATTTT
CDR3aa: CASSPRGGGGESTDTQYF

abundance: -
j_gene: TRBJ2-3
v_gene: TRBV20-1
d_gene: -
CDR3nt: TGCAGTGCTAGAGCCCCCCCAGATACGCAGTATTTT
CDR3aa: CSARAPPDTQYF

abundance: few
j_gene: TRBJ1-2
v_gene: TRBV29-1
d_gene: -
CDR3nt: TGCAGCGGCGTGACGGACTATGGCTACACCTTC
CDR3aa: CSGVTDYGYTF

abundance: few
j_gene: TRBJ2-3
v_gene: TRBV5-4
d_gene: -
CDR3nt: TGTGCCAGCAGCTTGGATTATCGGTTAGATACGCAGTATTTT
CDR3aa: CASSLDYRLDTQYF

abundance: few
j_gene: TRBJ2-1
v_gene: TRBV5-6
d_gene: -
CDR3nt: TGTGCCAGCAGCTTACCGGGACTGACCTACAATGAGCAGTTCTTC
CDR3aa: CASSLPGLTYNEQFF

abundance: -
j_gene: TRBJ2-1
v_gene: TRBV10-3
d_gene: -
CDR3nt: TGTGCCATCAGTGAGAGGGGACCCCCGTACAATGAGCAGTTCTTC
CDR3aa: CAISERGPPYNEQFF

abundance: -
j_gene: TRBJ2-7
v_gene: TRBV27
d_gene: TRBD2
CDR3nt: TGTGCCAGCACCCGTGCGGGAGCGATCTCCTACGAGCAGTACTTC
CDR3aa: CASTRAGAISYEQYF

abundance: -
j_gene: TRBJ2-1
v_gene: TRBV4-1
d_gene: TRBD2
CDR3nt: TGCGCCAGCAGCCTTAGCGGGAGAGGAGGAAATGAGCAGTTCTTC
CDR3aa: CASSLSGRGGNEQFF

abundance: -
j_gene: TRBJ2-1
v_gene: TRBV19
d_gene: -
CDR3nt: TGTGCCAGTACTGTCGGTTACAATGAGCAGTTCTTC
CDR3aa: CASTVGYNEQFF

abundance: -
j_gene: TRBJ2-7
v_gene: TRBV9
d_gene: -
CDR3nt: TGTGCCAGCAGCGTAGGAGGGGGGGCGAGCGAGCAGTACTTC
CDR3aa: CASSVGGGASEQYF

abundance: -
j_gene: TRBJ2-1
v_gene: TRBV6-2/TRBV6-3
d_gene: -
CDR3nt: TGTGCCAGCAGTTACGGGGGGCCTCAAGGCTTCTTC
CDR3aa: CASSYGGPQGFF

abundance: few
j_gene: TRBJ1-2
v_gene: TRBV9
d_gene: -
CDR3nt: TGTGCCAGCAGCGTAGGGGCCGGCTACACCTTC
CDR3aa: CASSVGAGYTF

abundance: few
j_gene: TRBJ2-3
v_gene: TRBV20-1
d_gene: -
CDR3nt: TGCAGTGCTAGAGTTGAGGGAGTCACAGATACGCAGTATTTT
CDR3aa: CSARVEGVTDTQYF

abundance: -
j_gene: TRBJ1-6
v_gene: TRBV12-3/TRBV12-4
d_gene: -
CDR3nt: TGTGCCAGCAGTGCGGAGAAATCCTATAATTCACCCCTCCACTTT
CDR3aa: CASSAEKSYNSPLHF

abundance: few
j_gene: TRBJ1-2
v_gene: TRBV25-1
d_gene: -
CDR3nt: TGCGCCAGCAGTGGGGGCAGGCCCTATGGCTACACCTTC
CDR3aa: CASSGGRPYGYTF

abundance: -
j_gene: TRBJ2-1
v_gene: TRBV20-1
d_gene: -
CDR3nt: TGCAGTGCTAGAGATGGGGTTGAGTACAATGAGCAGTTCTTC
CDR3aa: CSARDGVEYNEQFF

abundance: many
j_gene: TRBJ2-1
v_gene: TRBV20-1
d_gene: -
CDR3nt: TGCAGTGCAGAAGACGGAGGTAGGCCGAACAATGAGCAGTTCTTC
CDR3aa: CSAEDGGRPNNEQFF

abundance: -
j_gene: TRBJ1-1
v_gene: TRBV25-1
d_gene: -
CDR3nt: TGTGCCAGCAGTGACCCCCTCAAGGCCTCTGAAGCTTTCTTT
CDR3aa: CASSDPLKASEAFF

abundance: -
j_gene: TRBJ1-4
v_gene: TRBV27
d_gene: TRBD1
CDR3nt: TGTGCCAGCAGCCCCGGGACAGGGTTCACTAATGAAAAACTGTTTTTT
CDR3aa: CASSPGTGFTNEKLFF

abundance: few
j_gene: TRBJ2-1
v_gene: TRBV12-3/TRBV12-4
d_gene: -
CDR3nt: TGTGCCATTAGGGGGGACCGACGGGGTAATGAGCAGTTCTTC
CDR3aa: CAIRGDRRGNEQFF

abundance: -
j_gene: TRBJ2-4
v_gene: TRBV20-1
d_gene: -
CDR3nt: TGCAGTGCTAGAGATGGCAGGAAAAACATTCAGTACTTC
CDR3aa: CSARDGRKNIQYF

abundance: few
j_gene: TRBJ2-2
v_gene: TRBV7-9
d_gene: TRBD1
CDR3nt: TGTGCCAGCAGCGGGGACAGTACGCGGGAGCTGTTTTTT
CDR3aa: CASSGDSTRELFF

abundance: -
j_gene: TRBJ1-5
v_gene: TRBV15
d_gene: TRBD1
CDR3nt: TGTGCCACCAGCAGGGGGGGGACAGTCAATCAGCCCCAGCATTTT
CDR3aa: CATSRGGTVNQPQHF

abundance: few
j_gene: TRBJ1-2
v_gene: TRBV9
d_gene: -
CDR3nt: TGTGCCAGCAGCGTAGTACAGGGAAGAGGCTACACCTTC
CDR3aa: CASSVVQGRGYTF

abundance: few
j_gene: TRBJ1-2
v_gene: TRBV5-1
d_gene: -
CDR3nt: TGCGCCAGCAGCTTGGCCTCTTCCTGGGACTATGGCTACACCTTC
CDR3aa: CASSLASSWDYGYTF

abundance: few
j_gene: TRBJ1-4
v_gene: TRBV25-1
d_gene: -
CDR3nt: TGTGCCAGCAGTGATTGGCAGGGTGGCGTCAAGCATGAAAAACTGTTTTTT
CDR3aa: CASSDWQGGVKHEKLFF

abundance: -
j_gene: TRBJ2-3
v_gene: TRBV9
d_gene: -
CDR3nt: TGTGCCAGCAGCGTAGGGGCAGGGTCGCAGTATTTT
CDR3aa: CASSVGAGSQYF

abundance: once
j_gene: TRBJ2-7
v_gene: TRBV27
d_gene: TRBD1
CDR3nt: TGTGCCAGCAGTTTATCCGGGACAGTCCACGAGCAGTACTTC
CDR3aa: CASSLSGTVHEQYF